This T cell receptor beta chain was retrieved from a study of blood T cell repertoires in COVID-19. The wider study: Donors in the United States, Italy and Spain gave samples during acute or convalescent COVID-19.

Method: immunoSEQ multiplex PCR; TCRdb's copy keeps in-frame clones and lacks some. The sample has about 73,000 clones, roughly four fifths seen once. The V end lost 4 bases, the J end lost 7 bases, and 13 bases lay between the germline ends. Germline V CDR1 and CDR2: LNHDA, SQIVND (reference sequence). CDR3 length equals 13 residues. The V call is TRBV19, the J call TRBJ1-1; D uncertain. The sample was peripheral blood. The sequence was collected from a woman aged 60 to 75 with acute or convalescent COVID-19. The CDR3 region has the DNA TGTGCCAGTAGTAAGATCCCCGGGAGTGAAGCTTTCTTT. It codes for CASSKIPGSEAFF. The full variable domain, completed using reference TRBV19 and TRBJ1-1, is DGGITQSPKYLFRKEGQNVTLSCEQNLNHDAMYWYRQDPGQGLRLIYYSQIVNDFQKGDIAEGYSVSREKKESFPLTVTSAQKNPTAFYLCASSKIPGSEAFFGQGTRLTVV.